The T cell receptor beta chain under discussion was sequenced for a study of T cells in Graves' hyperthyroidism and ophthalmopathy. This clonotype was found a few times. The target antigen is unknown. Study results and limitations: Blood held most thyroid clonotypes expanded above 0.001 frequency. The model identified upcoming ophthalmopathy a median about six months ahead of onset.

It was RNA transcripts that yielded the amplified TCR beta CDR3 regions. In the first-round RT-PCR of the TCR CDR3, the HTBI primer set was used. In TCRdb, the multiplex PCR reads were re-called with MiXCR into one record per CDR3 protein. The data show 650,000 to 750,000 distinct CDR3 sequences, 14% seen once. Reasons for excluding patients were uncontrolled infection, other autoimmune disease, pregnancy or lactation. The diagnoses drew upon clinical symptoms, serum thyroxine and TRAb, thyroid ultrasound and orbital computed tomography. Looked up from germline, CDR1 is DFQATT and CDR2 is SNEGSKA (reference sequence). The V and J ends lost 5 bases and 5 bases respectively, with 20 bases between them. The CDR3 sequence is 15 residues long.

The gene calls are TRBV20-1 and TRBJ2-3; possibly TRBD2 for D (5 bases). This receptor was identified in a woman younger than 30 with Graves' hyperthyroidism. Sequences were obtained from blood. The CDR3 loop reads CSAARVTSFKDTQYF. The CDR3 DNA reads as TGCAGTGCTGCACGCGTAACTAGTTTCAAAGATACGCAGTATTTT.